The sequence of this T cell receptor beta chain was determined in a study of response to subunit inactivated influenza vaccine. Study-wide results and caveats: With each seasonal influenza vaccination, the authors suggested, few new T cells are recruited.

MiXCR was run by TCRdb on the RT-PCR reads, yielding one entry per CDR3 protein. The sample has more than 250,000 distinct CDR3 sequences, 21% seen once. Remarks on this clonotype: The target antigen is unknown.

The CDR3 covers 16 residues. V lost 4 bases, J lost 0 bases, and 13 bases lay in between. The germline V gene encodes CDR1 LGHNA and CDR2 YSLEER. The sequence derives from a man aged 50 to 69 who received an inactivated influenza vaccine. Sequenced material: PBMCs from blood, taken less than 22 months after vaccination. The chain recombines TRBV4-3 with TRBJ1-5; D call uncertain. In DNA form, the CDR3 reads TGCGCCAGCAGCCCGAGAAGGCGAAATAGCAATCAGCCCCAGCATTTT. Translation: CASSPRRRNSNQPQHF.